Listed below are T cell receptor beta chains from one sample, sequenced in a study of graft-versus-host responses after intestinal transplantation. Measured with immunoSEQ multiplex PCR; TCRdb has only the in-frame clones, and not every one. The sample includes 12,000 or so clones, around 79% seen only once; the top ten take approximately 4.3%. Sequenced material: ileum tissue, taken about 140 days after intestinal transplantation. These receptors were obtained from a human patient who received an intestinal transplant, so some T cells may come from the graft donor. The CDR3 runs from the conserved cysteine through the conserved F or W. D genes are given only for firm matches. The size of a clone is reported for some rows only, either as once, few or many, or as a class for expanded clones.

TRBD2	TRBV5-1	TRBJ2-5	NA	TGCGCCAGCAGCTTGTGGGCTAGCGGGGATTATGAGACCCAGTACTTC	CASSLWASGDYETQYF
TRBD2	TRBV19	TRBJ2-3	NA	TGTGCCACTTCTAGCGGGGGGCCGAATACGCAGTATTTT	CATSSGGPNTQYF
TRBD1	TRBV4-1	TRBJ2-7	NA	TGCGCCAGCAGCCCCTCGGGGACAGTATTTTACGAGCAGTACTTC	CASSPSGTVFYEQYF
NA	TRBV4-1	TRBJ1-5	NA	TGCGCCAGCAGCCAAGACAGATATCAGCCCCAGCATTTT	CASSQDRYQPQHF
NA	TRBV29-1	TRBJ1-1	NA	TGCAGCGCTGGGGGGATGAACACTGAAGCTTTCTTT	CSAGGMNTEAFF
NA	TRBV9	TRBJ2-2	NA	TGTGCCAGCAGCGTACAGGCGGGAAGGAACACCGGGGAGCTGTTTTTT	CASSVQAGRNTGELFF
TRBD2	TRBV5-4	TRBJ2-3	NA	TGTGCCAGCAGCTTGCCGGGGAGGGGCCGGGGTACGCAGTATTTT	CASSLPGRGRGTQYF
NA	TRBV4-1	TRBJ2-3	once	TGCGCCAGCAGCCACCCACCCGGGGTGGATACGCAGTATTTT	CASSHPPGVDTQYF
NA	TRBV11-3	TRBJ2-3	NA	TGTGCCAGCAGCTTTCCGCCGACTAGCACAGATACGCAGTATTTT	CASSFPPTSTDTQYF
NA	TRBV4-2	TRBJ2-5	NA	TGTGCCAGCAGCCAAGAACGTCTAGCGCCTAAAGAGACCCAGTACTTC	CASSQERLAPKETQYF
TRBD2	TRBV7-3	TRBJ2-7	NA	TGTGCCAGCAGCTCGCAAATTAGCGGGGGGGCCTACGAGCAGTACTTC	CASSSQISGGAYEQYF
TRBD1	TRBV4-1	TRBJ2-2	NA	TGCGCCAGCAGCCACCTAAAGGGACAGATCAACACCGGGGAGCTGTTTTTT	CASSHLKGQINTGELFF
TRBD1	TRBV5-4	TRBJ2-2	NA	TGTGCCAGCAGCTCAGAGTACGGGGACAGCCTAACTTCGAACACCGGGGAGCTGTTTTTT	CASSSEYGDSLTSNTGELFF
TRBD1	TRBV9	TRBJ1-1	NA	TGTGCCAGCAGCCCTCACAGCGAGGGACAGGGAGGAGGGACTGAAGCTTTCTTT	CASSPHSEGQGGGTEAFF
NA	TRBV11-2	TRBJ2-7	few	TGTGCCAGCAGCCCCGCAGGGGAAGTAGGTCACGAGCAGTACTTC	CASSPAGEVGHEQYF
NA	TRBV6-1	TRBJ2-2	NA	TGTGCCAGCAGTGAAACTTCCCGGGGGGGGGAGCTGTTTTTT	CASSETSRGGELFF
NA	TRBV7-2	TRBJ2-5	NA	TGTGCCAGCAGCTTTCGGGAGACCCAGTACTTC	CASSFRETQYF
TRBD2	TRBV11-2	TRBJ2-5	few	TGTGCCAGCAGCTTAGCCCCCGGGACTAGCGGGGGGGGGCAGACCCAGTACTTC	CASSLAPGTSGGGQTQYF
NA	TRBV30	TRBJ1-2	NA	TGTGCCTCAAAGAGGACAGTCTATGGCTACACCTTC	CASKRTVYGYTF
TRBD2	TRBV7-2	TRBJ2-2	once	TGTGCCAGCAGCCCCCACGGGACTAGCGGGGGGGAGTATCCCGGGGAGCTGTTTTTT	CASSPHGTSGGEYPGELFF
NA	TRBV6-4	TRBJ2-1	NA	TGTGCCAGCAGTGTTCAAGCGGATCACAATGAGCAGTTCTTC	CASSVQADHNEQFF
NA	TRBV4-3	TRBJ2-7	NA	TGCGCCAGCAGCCAAGTGGATGGGGCTAAAACCTACGAGCAGTACTTC	CASSQVDGAKTYEQYF
TRBD2	TRBV4-3	TRBJ2-1	NA	TGCGCCAGCAGCTCGACTAGCGGGATTTTCTACAATGAGCAGTTCTTC	CASSSTSGIFYNEQFF
TRBD2	TRBV6-4	TRBJ2-1	NA	TGTGCCAGCAGCCCGTTGGGCGGGGGGGCAACGTGGAATGAGCAGTTCTTC	CASSPLGGGATWNEQFF
NA	TRBV19	TRBJ1-1	NA	TGTGCCAGTAGTACTTCGCCCCCTTTTGGGCCGAACACTGAAGCTTTCTTT	CASSTSPPFGPNTEAFF
TRBD1	TRBV5-6	TRBJ1-2	NA	TGTGCCAGCAGCTTGGAGGGGACAGGGGGAGATTATGGCTACACCTTC	CASSLEGTGGDYGYTF
TRBD2	TRBV11-3	TRBJ2-5	once	TGTGCCAGCAGCTCCCGGACTAGCGGGGGAGAAGAGACCCAGTACTTC	CASSSRTSGGEETQYF
TRBD1	TRBV6-4	TRBJ2-5	NA	TGTGCCAGCAGTGCCCCACAGGGGATTGGACAAGAGACCCAGTACTTC	CASSAPQGIGQETQYF
NA	TRBV9	TRBJ2-1	NA	TGTGCCAGTTCGGGAGAATGGGAACCCAATGAGCAGTTCTTC	CASSGEWEPNEQFF
NA	TRBV6-5	TRBJ1-4	NA	TGTGCCAGCAGGGCCGGCGGGTCTAATGAAAAACTGTTTTTT	CASRAGGSNEKLFF
NA	TRBV6-5	TRBJ1-5	NA	TGTGCCAGCAGTTACTCGAGTACGAGCAATCAGCCCCAGCATTTT	CASSYSSTSNQPQHF
NA	TRBV9	TRBJ2-7	NA	TGTGCCAGCAGCACCAACAGGATTTCAGCCGGCTACGAGCAGTACTTC	CASSTNRISAGYEQYF
NA	TRBV19	TRBJ2-3	NA	TGTGCCTTAAGTATTCCCCTCGAGGGAGAAGATACGCAGTATTTT	CALSIPLEGEDTQYF
NA	TRBV6-1	TRBJ2-7	NA	TGTGCCAGCAGGCAACGTTACTATAGCTCCTACGAGCAGTACTTC	CASRQRYYSSYEQYF
TRBD1	TRBV6-5	TRBJ2-7	NA	TGTGCCAGCAGCAGGGGACAGGGGGCTTACGAGCAGTACTTC	CASSRGQGAYEQYF
NA	TRBV5-6	TRBJ2-7	NA	TGTGCCAGCAGCTTGACGCAGGGATACAGCTCCTACGAGCAGTACTTC	CASSLTQGYSSYEQYF
TRBD2	TRBV7-3	TRBJ2-1	once	TGTGCCAGCAGCTTGGACCGGACTAGAACGGCTGAGCAGTTCTTC	CASSLDRTRTAEQFF
NA	TRBV2	TRBJ2-2	once	TGTGCCAGCAGTGATAGCAGCACCGGGGAGCTGTTTTTT	CASSDSSTGELFF
TRBD2	TRBV27	TRBJ2-1	NA	TGTGCCAGCAGTCCTCAGCGGGGGGTAGGCCCTCATTCCTACAATGAGCAGTTCTTC	CASSPQRGVGPHSYNEQFF
NA	TRBV11-2	TRBJ2-2	NA	TGTGCCAGCAGCTTAGATCAAGGGACTGTCCTCCCCGGGGAGCTGTTTTTT	CASSLDQGTVLPGELFF
NA	TRBV28	TRBJ2-7	NA	TGTGCCAGCAGTTTGTCGGGCGAGCAGTACTTC	CASSLSGEQYF
TRBD2	TRBV18	TRBJ2-4	NA	TGTGCCAGCTCACCAAATGGCGGGAGGGCCCAGGGAAACATTCAGTACTTC	CASSPNGGRAQGNIQYF
TRBD2	TRBV18	TRBJ2-5	NA	TGTGCCAGCTCACCCGGGACTAGCTTTCAAGAGACCCAGTACTTC	CASSPGTSFQETQYF
TRBD1	TRBV4-2	TRBJ1-4	NA	TGTGCCAGCAGCCAAGTCGGGACAGGACTTAATGAAAAACTGTTTTTT	CASSQVGTGLNEKLFF
NA	TRBV9	TRBJ2-7	NA	TGTGCCAGCAGCGCCCACGGCTCCTACGAGCAGTACTTC	CASSAHGSYEQYF
NA	TRBV7-8	TRBJ1-6	NA	TGTGCCAGCAGCCTCCGGACAGCGAATTCACCCCTCCACTTT	CASSLRTANSPLHF
NA	TRBV12-5	TRBJ1-5	NA	TGTGCTACTAGTGGGGGGATCAATCAGCCCCAGCATTTT	CATSGGINQPQHF
NA	TRBV7-6	TRBJ1-5	NA	TGTGCCAGCAGCCTTACAGACAGCAACAATCAGCCCCAGCATTTT	CASSLTDSNNQPQHF
NA	TRBV29-1	TRBJ2-5	NA	TGCAGCGTTGCTCACGGAGCGGAGACCCAGTACTTC	CSVAHGAETQYF
TRBD1	TRBV5-1	TRBJ2-1	NA	TGCGCCAGCACCAAACAGGGGCCCTACAATGAGCAGTTCTTC	CASTKQGPYNEQFF
TRBD2	TRBV28	TRBJ2-7	NA	TGTGCCAGCAGTTCACGACTAGCGGAGTACGAGCAGTACTTC	CASSSRLAEYEQYF
TRBD1	TRBV6-5	TRBJ2-2	NA	TGTGCCAGCAGCACAGGGGGAGAGGCCGGGGAGCTGTTTTTT	CASSTGGEAGELFF
TRBD1	TRBV2	TRBJ1-2	few	TGTGCCAGCAGTGAGGGTACAGGGGCCGGGGACTATGGCTACACCTTC	CASSEGTGAGDYGYTF
NA	TRBV28	TRBJ2-7	NA	TGTGCCAGCAGGCCTTACAGGGACTCCTACGAGCAGTACTTC	CASRPYRDSYEQYF